The clone carrying this T cell receptor beta chain was counted ten times or more. Its antigen is not known. These data are taken from a study of spatial heterogeneity in lung cancer. Turning to the study itself: A strong correlation was found between TCR transcript counts in tumor regions and a T cell module score derived from matched bulk RNA-seq.

Whole-study findings and limits: Counts that tracked tumor mutation counts were those of expanded intratumoral alpha and beta TCRs.

Trimming cost V 7 bases and J 4 bases, with 23 bases left between them. CDR3 size: 17 residues. A distinct unique molecular identifier was carried by each TCR cDNA molecule. TCRdb re-derived calls from the 5' RACE reads in MiXCR, one entry per CDR3 protein. The table shows approximately 9,600 distinct CDR3 sequences, with 10% to 15% occurring only once. The time point: sample taken at primary tumor resection. No cell sorting; template was whole RNA from tumor, lung tissue or PBMC. Here the sequenced sample was lung tumor tissue, taken at surgery. The clonotype originates from a male donor with early-stage non-small cell lung cancer. V is TRBV12-3 or TRBV12-4 and J is TRBJ2-1, with D tentatively TRBD2 (6 bases). Here the CDR3 DNA reads TGTGCCAGCACCGGTGGGGAGAGCAAAGGAGGGTACAATGAGCAGTTCTTC. Its translation: CASTGGESKGGYNEQFF.